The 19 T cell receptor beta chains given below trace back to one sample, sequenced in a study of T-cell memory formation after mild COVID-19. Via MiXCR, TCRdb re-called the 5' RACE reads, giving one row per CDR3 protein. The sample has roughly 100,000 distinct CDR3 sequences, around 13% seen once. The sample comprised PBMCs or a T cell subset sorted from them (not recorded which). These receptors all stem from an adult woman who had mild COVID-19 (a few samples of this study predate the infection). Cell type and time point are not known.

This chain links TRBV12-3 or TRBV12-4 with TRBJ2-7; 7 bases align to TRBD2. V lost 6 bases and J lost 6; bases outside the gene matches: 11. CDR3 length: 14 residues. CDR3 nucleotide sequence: TGTGCCAGCAGCCCCCCGGTTGGGAGGGGCGAGCAGTACTTC. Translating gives CASSPPVGRGEQYF.

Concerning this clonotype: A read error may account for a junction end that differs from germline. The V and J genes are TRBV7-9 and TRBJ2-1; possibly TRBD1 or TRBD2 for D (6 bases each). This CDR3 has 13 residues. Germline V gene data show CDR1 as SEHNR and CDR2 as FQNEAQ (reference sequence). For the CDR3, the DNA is TGTGTCAGCCTGCGGGACACCTACAATGAGCAGTTCTTC. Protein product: CVSLRDTYNEQFF.

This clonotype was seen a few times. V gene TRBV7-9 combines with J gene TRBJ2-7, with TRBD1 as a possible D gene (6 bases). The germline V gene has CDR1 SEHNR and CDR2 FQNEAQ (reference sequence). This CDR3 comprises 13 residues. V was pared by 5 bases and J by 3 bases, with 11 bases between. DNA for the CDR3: TGTGCCAGCAGCCACGGACAGCACTACGAGCAGTACTTC. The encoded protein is CASSHGQHYEQYF.

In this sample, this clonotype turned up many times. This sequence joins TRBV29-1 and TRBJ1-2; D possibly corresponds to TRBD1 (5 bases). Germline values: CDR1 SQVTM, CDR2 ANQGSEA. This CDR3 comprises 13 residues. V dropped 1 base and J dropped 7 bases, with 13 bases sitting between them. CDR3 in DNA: TGCAGCGTTGAAGCGGGGCCGGGAGTTGGCTACACCTTC. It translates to CSVEAGPGVGYTF. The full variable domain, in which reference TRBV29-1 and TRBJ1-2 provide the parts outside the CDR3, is SAVISQKPSRDICQRGTSLTIQCQVDSQVTMMFWYRQQPGQSLTLIATANQGSEATYESGFVIDKFPISRPNLTFSTLTVSNMSPEDSSIYLCSVEAGPGVGYTFGSGTRLTVV.

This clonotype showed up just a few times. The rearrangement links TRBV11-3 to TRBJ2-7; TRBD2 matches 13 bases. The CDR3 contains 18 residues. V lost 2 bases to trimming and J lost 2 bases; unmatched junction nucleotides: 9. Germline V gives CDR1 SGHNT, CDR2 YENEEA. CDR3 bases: TGTGCCAGCAGCTTATACGGACTAGCGGGAGTTAATCCCTACGAGCAGTACTTC. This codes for CASSLYGLAGVNPYEQYF. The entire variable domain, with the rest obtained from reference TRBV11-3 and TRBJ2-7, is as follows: EAGVVQSPRYKIIEKKQPVAFWCNPISGHNTLYWYLQNLGQGPELLIRYENEEAVDDSQLPKDRFSAERLKGVDSTLKIQPAELGDSAVYLCASSLYGLAGVNPYEQYFGPGTRLTVT.

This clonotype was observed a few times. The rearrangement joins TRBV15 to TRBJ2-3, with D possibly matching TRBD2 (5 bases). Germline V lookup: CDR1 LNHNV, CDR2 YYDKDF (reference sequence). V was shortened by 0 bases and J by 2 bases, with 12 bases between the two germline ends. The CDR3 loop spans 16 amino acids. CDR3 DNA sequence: TGTGCCACCAGCAGAGAAGGGAAGGAGGCCACAGATACGCAGTATTTT. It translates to CATSREGKEATDTQYF. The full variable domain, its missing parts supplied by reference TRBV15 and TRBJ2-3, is DAMVIQNPRYQVTQFGKPVTLSCSQTLNHNVMYWYQQKSSQAPKLLFHYYDKDFNNEADTPDNFQSRRPNTSFCFLDIRSPGLGDTAMYLCATSREGKEATDTQYFGPGTRLTVL.

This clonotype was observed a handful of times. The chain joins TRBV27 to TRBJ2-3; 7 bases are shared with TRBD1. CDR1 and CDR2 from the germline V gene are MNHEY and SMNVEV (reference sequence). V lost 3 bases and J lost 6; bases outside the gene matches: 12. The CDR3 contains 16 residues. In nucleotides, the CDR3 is TGTGCCAGCAGTTTGGCCGCCGGGACAGTTCGCGATACGCAGTATTTT. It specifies CASSLAAGTVRDTQYF.

CDR3 protein: CAWSVLTGHTIYEQYF. The DNA of the CDR3 is TGTGCCTGGAGTGTACTTACGGGACACACGATCTACGAGCAGTACTTC. The genes are TRBV30 and TRBJ2-7; a weak D match, TRBD1 (6 bases). V gave up 0 bases and J gave up 3 bases, with 18 bases separating them. The V gene's germline CDR1 is GTSNPN and CDR2 SVGIG (reference sequence). The CDR3 sequence is 16 residues long.

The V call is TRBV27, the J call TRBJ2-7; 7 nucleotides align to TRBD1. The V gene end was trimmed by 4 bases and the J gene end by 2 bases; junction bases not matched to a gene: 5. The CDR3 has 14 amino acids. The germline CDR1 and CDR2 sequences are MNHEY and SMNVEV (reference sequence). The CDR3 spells CASSSSGTAYEQYF. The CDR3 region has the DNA TGTGCCAGCAGTTCCTCCGGGACAGCCTACGAGCAGTACTTC.

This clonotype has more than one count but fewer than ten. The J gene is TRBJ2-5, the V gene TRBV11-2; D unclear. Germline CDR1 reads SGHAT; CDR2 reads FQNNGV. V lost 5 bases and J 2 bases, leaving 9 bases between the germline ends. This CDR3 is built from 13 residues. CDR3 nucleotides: TGTGCCAGCAGCCCAGGAACTCAAGAGACCCAGTACTTC. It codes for CASSPGTQETQYF.

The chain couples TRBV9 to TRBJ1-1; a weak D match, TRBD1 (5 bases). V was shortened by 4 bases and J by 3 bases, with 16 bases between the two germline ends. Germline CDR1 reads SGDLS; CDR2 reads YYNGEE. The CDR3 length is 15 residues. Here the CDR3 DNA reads TGTGCCAGCAGCAGTACAGGAGATTCGCACACTGAAGCTTTCTTT. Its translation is CASSSTGDSHTEAFF.

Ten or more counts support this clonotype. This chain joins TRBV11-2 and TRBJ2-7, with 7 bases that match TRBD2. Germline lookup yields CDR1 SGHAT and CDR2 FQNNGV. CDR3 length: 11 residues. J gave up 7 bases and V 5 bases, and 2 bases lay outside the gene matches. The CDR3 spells CASSPGGEQYF. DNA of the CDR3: TGTGCCAGCAGCCCGGGAGGAGAGCAGTACTTC.

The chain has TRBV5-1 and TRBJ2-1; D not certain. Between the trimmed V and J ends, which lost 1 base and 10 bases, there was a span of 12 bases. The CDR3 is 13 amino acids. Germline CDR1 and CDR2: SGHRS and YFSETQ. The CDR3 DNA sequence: TGCGCCAGCAGCTTGCTTATTTCGTCGGAGCAGTTCTTC. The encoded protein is CASSLLISSEQFF.

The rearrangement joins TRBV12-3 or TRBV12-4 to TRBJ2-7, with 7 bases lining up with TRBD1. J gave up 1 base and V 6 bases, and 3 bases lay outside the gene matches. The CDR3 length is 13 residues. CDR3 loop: CASRETGSYEQYF. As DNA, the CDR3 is TGTGCCAGCAGAGAGACAGGGTCCTACGAGCAGTACTTC.

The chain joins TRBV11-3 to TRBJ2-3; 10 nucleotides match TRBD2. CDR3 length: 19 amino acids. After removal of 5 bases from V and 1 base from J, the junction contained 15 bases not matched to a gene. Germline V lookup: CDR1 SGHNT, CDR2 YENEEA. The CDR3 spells CASSPRVPGLALGTDTQYF. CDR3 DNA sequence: TGTGCCAGCAGCCCACGAGTCCCGGGACTAGCGCTTGGCACAGATACGCAGTATTTT.

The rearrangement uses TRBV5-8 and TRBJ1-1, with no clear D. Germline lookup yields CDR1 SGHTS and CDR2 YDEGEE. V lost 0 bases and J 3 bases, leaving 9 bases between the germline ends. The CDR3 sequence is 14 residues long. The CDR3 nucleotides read TGTGCCAGCAGCTTGGCCCCACGGTACACTGAAGCTTTCTTT. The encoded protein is CASSLAPRYTEAFF.

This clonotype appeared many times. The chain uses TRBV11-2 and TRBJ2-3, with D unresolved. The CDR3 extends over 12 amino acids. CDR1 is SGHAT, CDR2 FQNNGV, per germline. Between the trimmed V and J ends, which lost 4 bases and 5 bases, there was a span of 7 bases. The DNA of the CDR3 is TGTGCCAGCAGCTCCCTGGAAGATACGCAGTATTTT. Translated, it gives CASSSLEDTQYF.

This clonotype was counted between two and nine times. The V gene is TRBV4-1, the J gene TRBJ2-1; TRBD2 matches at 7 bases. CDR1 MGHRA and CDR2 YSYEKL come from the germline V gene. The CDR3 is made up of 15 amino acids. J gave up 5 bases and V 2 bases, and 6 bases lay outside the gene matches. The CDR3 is CASSQTGTTNNEQFF. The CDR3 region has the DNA TGCGCCAGCAGCCAAACCGGGACTACTAACAATGAGCAGTTCTTC.

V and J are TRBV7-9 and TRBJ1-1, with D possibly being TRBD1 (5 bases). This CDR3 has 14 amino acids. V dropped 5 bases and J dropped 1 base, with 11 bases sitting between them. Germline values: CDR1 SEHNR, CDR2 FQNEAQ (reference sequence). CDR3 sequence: CASSPEGKNTEAFF. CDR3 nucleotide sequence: TGTGCCAGCAGCCCTGAGGGGAAGAACACTGAAGCTTTCTTT.